This T cell receptor (beta chain) came from a study of cytomegalovirus exposure and HLA in healthy donors. This clone was seen a handful of times. As yet, its antigen is unknown. PCR was performed using 60 Vbeta and 13 Jbeta primers. Some clones are missing from TCRdb's copy, which holds only in-frame ones; the method was immunoSEQ multiplex PCR. The data contain some 120,000 clones, 80% of them singletons. Overall study results and limits: Accounts indicate the classifier identified cytomegalovirus status with strong specificity and sensitivity.

Sequenced input: PBMCs. The sequence derives from a male donor in good health and CMV-seronegative.

CDR3 in amino acids: CASTAGGDTQYF. The CDR3 bases are TGTGCCAGCACGGCGGGGGGAGATACGCAGTATTTT. This sequence joins TRBV2 and TRBJ2-3; 8 bases are a match to TRBD2. V lost 7 bases and J lost 5; bases outside the gene matches: 2. This CDR3 spans 12 amino acids. Germline-derived CDR1 and CDR2 are SNHLY and FYNNEI.